This T cell receptor (beta chain) was identified during a study of T cell responses to AZD1222 COVID-19 vaccine. Looked up from germline, CDR1 is SGDLS and CDR2 is YYNGEE. The CDR3 totals 14 residues. V lost 3 bases to trimming and J lost 2 bases, with 6 bases between them. Measured with immunoSEQ multiplex PCR; TCRdb has only the in-frame clones, and not every one. The sample carries about 130,000 clones, over 90% recorded once. The input for sequencing was peripheral blood, taken on day 0 of AZD1222 vaccination. This chain links TRBV9 with TRBJ2-6, with D hard to call. The receptor comes from an adult in good health. Here the CDR3 reads CASSERPGANVLTF. Here the CDR3 DNA reads TGTGCCAGCAGCGAAAGGCCTGGGGCCAACGTCCTGACTTTC.